These 11 T cell receptor beta chains were sequenced from one sample in a study of blood T cell repertoires in COVID-19. Only in-frame clones appear in the TCRdb table, and some are missing; sequencing was by immunoSEQ multiplex PCR. Altogether about 150,000 clones are present, 70% to 90% being singletons, with the ten largest covering more than 7.5%. The source material was peripheral blood. The receptors here all came from an older woman with COVID-19, enrolled during active disease.

V gene TRBV7-9 combines with J gene TRBJ1-3; no clear D gene. This CDR3 is 12 amino acids long. Germline loops: CDR1 SEHNR, CDR2 FQNEAQ (reference sequence). This CDR3 is CAAFGLEDTIYF. Here the CDR3 DNA reads TGTGCAGCCTTCGGTTTAGAAGACACCATATATTTT.

This chain connects TRBV29-1 to TRBJ1-4; 11 nucleotides match TRBD1. Trimming removed 4 bases from V and 7 bases from J; junction bases left unmatched: 2. The CDR3 is 13 residues long. The germline gives CDR1 SQVTM, CDR2 ANQGSEA. In nucleotides, the CDR3 is TGCAGCGTTGGGGACAGGGGGGGTGAAAAACTGTTTTTT. This encodes CSVGDRGGEKLFF.

This rearrangement joins TRBV18 to TRBJ2-3; D possibly corresponds to TRBD2 (7 bases). Germline V gene sequence: CDR1 KGHSH, CDR2 LQKENI. CDR3 size: 15 residues. V was pared by 3 bases and J by 2 bases, with 12 bases between. CDR3: CASSPEGGFTDTQYF. As DNA, the CDR3 is TGTGCCAGCTCACCCGAGGGGGGGTTCACAGATACGCAGTATTTT.

The rearrangement links TRBV6-2 or TRBV6-3 to TRBJ1-3, with a possible D match to TRBD1 (6 bases). CDR3 length: 14 amino acids. The V and J ends lost 2 bases and 4 bases respectively, with 9 bases between them. The germline gives CDR1 MNHEY, CDR2 SVGEGT. CDR3 amino acids: CASSYRDMGNTIYF. The CDR3 DNA is TGTGCCAGCAGTTACCGGGACATGGGAAACACCATATATTTT.

The chain links TRBV11-2 to TRBJ2-1, with 9 positions matching TRBD2. The CDR3 has 14 amino acids. With V trimmed by 5 bases and J by 7 bases, 6 bases remained unmatched. CDR1 is SGHAT and CDR2 is FQNNGV in the germline V gene. The CDR3 loop reads CASSPPSGKNEQFF. The CDR3 DNA is TGTGCCAGCAGCCCGCCTAGCGGGAAGAATGAGCAGTTCTTC.

This clone was seen only once. The gene calls are TRBV14 and TRBJ1-1, with 8 bases fitting TRBD1. Germline V gives CDR1 SGHDN, CDR2 FVKESK. V gave up 0 bases and J gave up 5 bases; unmatched junction bases: 8. The CDR3 length is 16 residues. CDR3 loop: CASSQDVTGGWTEAFF. As DNA, the CDR3 is TGTGCCAGCAGCCAAGATGTCACAGGGGGTTGGACTGAAGCTTTCTTT.

The chain links TRBV5-1 to TRBJ1-2, with D maybe TRBD1 (6 bases). Per the germline V gene, CDR1 is SGHRS and CDR2 is YFSETQ. The CDR3 is 15 amino acids. Trimming stripped 0 bases from V and 4 bases from J, with 13 bases between. The CDR3, as DNA: TGCGCCAGCAGCTTGGACAGGGTAGGAAGCTATGGCTACACCTTC. This gives the protein CASSLDRVGSYGYTF.

This chain links TRBV6-6 with TRBJ1-2, with 8 bases matching TRBD1. V shed 1 base, J shed 6 bases, and the junction held 10 bases outside the gene matches. CDR1 and CDR2 (germline): MNHNY, SVGAGI (reference sequence). The CDR3 is 16 amino acids. CDR3 sequence (DNA): TGTGCCAGCAGTTACTGGGAACCGACAGGGGAGGATGGCTACACCTTC. Amino acid sequence: CASSYWEPTGEDGYTF.

This clone was seen a few times. This chain joins TRBV19 and TRBJ2-3; D is ambiguous. The CDR3 sequence is 14 residues long. CDR1 is LNHDA, CDR2 SQIVND, per germline (reference sequence). The ends were cut back, 3 bases at V and 0 bases at J, with 7 bases in the middle. The CDR3 DNA reads as TGTGCCAGTAGTATCGGTCTAAGCACAGATACGCAGTATTTT. This codes for CASSIGLSTDTQYF.

This clone has only one observation. The V gene is TRBV9, the J gene TRBJ2-3; 14 bases are a match to TRBD2. CDR3 length: 16 residues. Germline loops: CDR1 SGDLS, CDR2 YYNGEE. V gave up 2 bases and J gave up 6 bases; unmatched junction bases: 5. CDR3 in DNA: TGTGCCAGCAGCGTGGGGACTAGCGGGAGAATTGATACGCAGTATTTT. Its translation: CASSVGTSGRIDTQYF.

The chain combines TRBV5-1 with TRBJ1-1; D may be TRBD1 (5 bases). CDR3 length equals 13 residues. CDR1 SGHRS and CDR2 YFSETQ come from the germline V gene. Trimming left V 0 bases short and J 4 bases short, with 7 bases between. In DNA form, the CDR3 reads TGCGCCAGCAGCTTGGACGGGGGCACTGAAGCTTTCTTT. It specifies CASSLDGGTEAFF.